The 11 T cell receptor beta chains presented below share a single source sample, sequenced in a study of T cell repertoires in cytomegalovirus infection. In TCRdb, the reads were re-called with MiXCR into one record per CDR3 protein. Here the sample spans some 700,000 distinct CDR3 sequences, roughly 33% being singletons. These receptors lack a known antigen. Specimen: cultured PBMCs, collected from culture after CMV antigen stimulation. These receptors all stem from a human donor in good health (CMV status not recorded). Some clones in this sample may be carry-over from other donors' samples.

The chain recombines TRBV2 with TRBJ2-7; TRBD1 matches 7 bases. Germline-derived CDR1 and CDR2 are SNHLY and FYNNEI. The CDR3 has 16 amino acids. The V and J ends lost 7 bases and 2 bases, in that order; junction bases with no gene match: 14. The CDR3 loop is CASTTRRDSRTYEQYF. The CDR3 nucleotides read TGTGCCAGCACCACTAGACGGGACAGCCGAACCTACGAGCAGTACTTC.

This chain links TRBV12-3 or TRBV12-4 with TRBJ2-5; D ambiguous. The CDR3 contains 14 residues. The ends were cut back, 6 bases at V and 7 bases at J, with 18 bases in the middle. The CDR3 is CASSPTWASRTQYF. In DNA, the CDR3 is TGTGCCAGCAGCCCCACGTGGGCTAGTCGGACCCAGTACTTC.

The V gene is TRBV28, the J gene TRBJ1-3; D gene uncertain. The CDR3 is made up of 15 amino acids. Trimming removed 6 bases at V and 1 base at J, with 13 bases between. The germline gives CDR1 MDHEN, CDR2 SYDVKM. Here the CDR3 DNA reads TGTGCCAGCAGATACATCGGGTCATCTGGAAACACCATATATTTT. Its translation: CASRYIGSSGNTIYF. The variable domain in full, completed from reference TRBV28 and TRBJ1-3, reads DVKVTQSSRYLVKRTGEKVFLECVQDMDHENMFWYRQDPGLGLRLIYFSYDVKMKEKGDIPEGYSVSREKKERFSLILESASTNQTSMYLCASRYIGSSGNTIYFGEGSWLTVV.

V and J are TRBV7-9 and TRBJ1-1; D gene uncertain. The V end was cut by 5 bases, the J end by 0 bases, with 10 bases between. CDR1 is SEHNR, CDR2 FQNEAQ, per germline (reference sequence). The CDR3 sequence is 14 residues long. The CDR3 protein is CASSKPEMNTEAFF. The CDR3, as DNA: TGTGCCAGCAGCAAACCAGAAATGAACACTGAAGCTTTCTTT.

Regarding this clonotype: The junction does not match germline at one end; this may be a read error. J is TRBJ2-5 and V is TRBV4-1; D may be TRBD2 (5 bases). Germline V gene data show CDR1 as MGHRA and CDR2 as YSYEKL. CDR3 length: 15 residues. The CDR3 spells CASSQVQGLQGTQYF. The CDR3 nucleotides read TGCGCCAGCAGCCAAGTGCAAGGACTCCAAGGGACCCAGTACTTC.

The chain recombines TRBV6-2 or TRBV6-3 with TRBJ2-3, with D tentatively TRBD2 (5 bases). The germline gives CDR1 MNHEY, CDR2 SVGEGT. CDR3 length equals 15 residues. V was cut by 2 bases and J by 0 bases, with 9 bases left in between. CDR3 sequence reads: CASSYQRPSTDTQYF. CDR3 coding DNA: TGTGCCAGCAGTTACCAGCGGCCCAGCACAGATACGCAGTATTTT.

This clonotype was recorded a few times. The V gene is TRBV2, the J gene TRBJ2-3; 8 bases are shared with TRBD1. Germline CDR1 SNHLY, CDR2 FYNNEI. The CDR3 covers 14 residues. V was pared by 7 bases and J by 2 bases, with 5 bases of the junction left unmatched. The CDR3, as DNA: TGTGCCAGCATAGACAGGGGAGACACAGATACGCAGTATTTT. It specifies CASIDRGDTDTQYF.

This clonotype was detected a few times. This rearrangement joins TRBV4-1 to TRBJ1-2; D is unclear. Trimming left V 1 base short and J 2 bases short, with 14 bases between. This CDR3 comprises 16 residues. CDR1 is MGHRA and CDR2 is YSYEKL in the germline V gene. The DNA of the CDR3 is TGCGCCAGCAGCCAAGGAGCGGAGGGAGCCAACTATGGCTACACCTTC. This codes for CASSQGAEGANYGYTF.

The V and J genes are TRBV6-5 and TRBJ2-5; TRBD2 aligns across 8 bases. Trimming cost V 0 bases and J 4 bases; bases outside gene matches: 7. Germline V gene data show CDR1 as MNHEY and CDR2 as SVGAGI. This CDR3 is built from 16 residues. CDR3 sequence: CASSYSVRGAGETQYF. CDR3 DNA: TGTGCCAGCAGTTACTCGGTGCGGGGGGCTGGAGAGACCCAGTACTTC.

The CDR3: CASSLAKNIQYF. CDR3 coding DNA: TGTGCCAGCAGTTTAGCCAAAAACATTCAGTACTTC. This chain uses TRBV12-3 or TRBV12-4 with TRBJ2-4; no firm D call. The V and J ends lost 0 bases and 3 bases respectively, with 0 bases between them. The CDR3 spans 12 residues.

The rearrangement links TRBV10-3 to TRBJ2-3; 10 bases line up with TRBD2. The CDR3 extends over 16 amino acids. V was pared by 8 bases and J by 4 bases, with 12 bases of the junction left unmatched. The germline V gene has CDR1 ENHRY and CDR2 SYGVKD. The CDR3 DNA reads TGTGCCATCGGGGGGTCTAGCGGGAGTGTGGCAGATACGCAGTATTTT. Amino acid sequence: CAIGGSSGSVADTQYF.